This record concerns one T cell receptor beta chain sequence. Its antigen is not identified. Other DNA sequences of this sample code for an identical CDR3. 13 Jbeta primers and 60 Vbeta primers were used for the PCR. Some clones are missing from TCRdb's copy, which holds only in-frame ones; the method was immunoSEQ multiplex PCR. The sample holds 110,000 to 150,000 clones; nearly 10% are singletons and the top ten take less than 2%. This sample was included in a study of cytomegalovirus exposure and HLA in healthy donors. Findings and limits, study-wide: A later analysis found TCR association rates differed by HLA locus, highest for DRB1 and lowest for HLA-C. In a later analysis, HLA-associated beta chains showed higher expansion and lower generation probabilities than comparable chains.

J gave up 3 bases and V 6 bases, and 18 bases lay outside the gene matches. The CDR3 consists of 18 residues. Germline CDR1 MGHDK, CDR2 SYGVNS. This clonotype originated in a man aged 45 to 65 in good health and CMV-seronegative. The chain uses TRBV25-1 and TRBJ1-2; TRBD1 matches 8 bases. Sequenced: PBMCs. Written as DNA, the CDR3 is TGTGCCAGCAGCGACACCAGGTTAGACAGGGGAGCTTACTATGGCTACACCTTC. Protein product: CASSDTRLDRGAYYGYTF.